Reported below is one TCR beta chain. The age range of participants was about 18 to 90 years, with residence in some 25 US areas. Either two negative PCRs, clearance, or symptom resolution qualified Cohort 3 donors as recovered. Per the study methods: For nucleated cells, counts were estimated from reference gene primer amplification. Assay used: immunoSEQ multiplex PCR; TCRdb lists only in-frame clones, some missing. From that table come the V and J calls and clone size; the DNA was used to work out D and trimming. The sample holds over 200,000 clones, roughly 79% seen once. The sample is drawn from a study of blood T cell repertoires in COVID-19. Study in general: COVID-19 samples from acute and convalescent phases originated in the United States, Italy and Spain.

The germline V gene encodes CDR1 MGHDK and CDR2 SYGVNS. V was clipped by 6 bases and J by 4 bases, with 15 bases between them. The CDR3 contains 14 residues. The chain recombines TRBV25-1 with TRBJ2-5, with D uncertain. This receptor was identified in a man aged 35-49 years who had recovered from COVID-19. Sequencing was carried out using PBMCs or T cells enriched from blood (not recorded which). The CDR3 DNA reads as TGTGCCAGCAGCATGGAGCCCTTAGGAGAGACCCAGTACTTC. Protein sequence: CASSMEPLGETQYF.